The entry below gives a single T cell receptor (beta chain) sequence along with its context. Reverse transcription of 0.5 to 1 ug RNA used random hexamers. MiXCR was run by TCRdb on the immunoSEQ multiplex PCR reads, yielding one entry per CDR3 protein. The sample lists about 180,000 distinct CDR3 sequences; around 94% were seen once. Trimming removed 1 base from V and 2 bases from J, with 5 bases in between. The CDR3 totals 13 residues. These data belong to a study of CD8 T cells in Susac syndrome. Study overall: Among sequenced Susac syndrome patients, more than five had active disease and 8 or 9 were in remission. There were Susac syndrome patients who were therapy-naive at blood draw, others on corticosteroids, and others on intravenous immunoglobulin alone.

The sequenced target, TCR beta, came from blood CD8+ and CD4+ T cells. The sample was CD4+ T cells from PBMCs. This sequence joins TRBV12-3 or TRBV12-4 and TRBJ1-2, with no clear D. The receptor's source is a human donor with Susac syndrome. In DNA, the CDR3 is TGTGCCAGCAGTTTAGGCAGGAACTATGGCTACACCTTC. It yields the protein CASSLGRNYGYTF.